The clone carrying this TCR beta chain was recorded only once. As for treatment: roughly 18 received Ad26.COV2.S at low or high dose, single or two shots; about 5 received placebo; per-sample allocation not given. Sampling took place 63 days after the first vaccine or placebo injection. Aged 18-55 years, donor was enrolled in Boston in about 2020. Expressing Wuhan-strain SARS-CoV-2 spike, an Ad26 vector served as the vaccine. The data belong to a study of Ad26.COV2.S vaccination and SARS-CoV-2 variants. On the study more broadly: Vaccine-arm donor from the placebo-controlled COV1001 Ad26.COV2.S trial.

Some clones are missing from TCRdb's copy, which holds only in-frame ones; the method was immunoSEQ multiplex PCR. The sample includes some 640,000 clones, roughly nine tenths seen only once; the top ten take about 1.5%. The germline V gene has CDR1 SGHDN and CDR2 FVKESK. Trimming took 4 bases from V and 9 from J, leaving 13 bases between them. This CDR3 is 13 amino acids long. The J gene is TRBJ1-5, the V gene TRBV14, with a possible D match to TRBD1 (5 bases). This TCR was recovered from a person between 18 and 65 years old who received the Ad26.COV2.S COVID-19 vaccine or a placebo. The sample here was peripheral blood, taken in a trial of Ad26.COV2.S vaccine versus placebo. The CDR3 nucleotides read TGTGCCAGCAGCCCCGACAAGGGGTCGCCCCAGCATTTT. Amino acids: CASSPDKGSPQHF.